This T cell receptor beta chain stems from a study of cytomegalovirus exposure and HLA in healthy donors (dated by TCRdb to about 2017). The study in broad terms: An earlier analysis of approximately 640 of the donors reported 250 to 300 Gb of sequence data and roughly 100 million unique TCR beta sequences from about 200 million T cells. An early release covering about 600 HLA-typed donors comprised about 300 gigabases of sequencing data and some 79 million unique TCR sequences. Of the roughly 410 genotyped donors, approximately 80% were placed in the genetic ancestry cluster associated with self-reported Caucasian donors. The study was designed to test whether signatures of past pathogen exposure could be identified by cataloging public T cell receptors. Using immunosequencing, the study profiled T cell repertoires from 666 subjects and related those repertoires to cytomegalovirus serostatus. Along with the approximately 700-subject first cohort, a separate validation cohort of more than 90 different subjects was used. To predict cytomegalovirus infection status, the study brought together high-throughput TCR immunosequencing, statistical association of individual TCRs with disease status, and machine learning. In a later analysis, previously published TCR beta repertoires from 550 to 700 donors were re-analyzed and high-resolution HLA genotyping was added so that TCR occurrence patterns could be studied. The later analysis used no new phenotypic data to find candidate immune exposures, relying instead on TCR beta sequences and their occurrence across donors. To decide whether each TCR beta V gene segment behaved as functional or pseudogenic, an earlier analysis of fewer than 750 of the donors relied on high-throughput TCR beta sequencing. Donor age, sex, ethnicity and CMV serostatus were compiled together with the repertoire data. Genome-wide SNP genotypes for about 55% of the roughly 670 donors were used in a later genetic analysis, which treated that subset as a discovery cohort. All discovery cohort repertoires had been generated on a single sequencing platform. Class I and class II HLA loci were covered by the typing at four-digit resolution. The number of typed donors differed by locus: roughly 629-640 for A, B, C, DRB1 and DQB1; approximately 530 for DQA1; approximately 600 for DPA1; and around 470 for DPB1. Because of strong linkage in the cohort, a few DR-DQ haplotypes were treated as single units for association and clustering. Among about 360 genotyped donors of the cohort, an average of about 240,000 unique TCR beta nucleotide sequences were sequenced per donor, around 18% of them non-productive.

What the authors observed across the whole study: A few of the identified cytomegalovirus-associated TCR beta chains were confirmed in vitro to be specific for cytomegalovirus antigens. Because some donors lacked HLA typing at each locus, the association tests relied only on the typed subset. A further reported finding was that TCR beta sequences accurately predicted the HLA-A and HLA-B alleles for most subjects in the first cohort. The only immune exposure information available for the cohort was CMV serostatus. An association between a missense DCLRE1C variant and V-gene and J-gene trimming of TCR beta chains was found in a later genetic analysis and replicated in an independent cohort. Roughly uniform sequencing depth across donors was assumed in presence/absence analyses, although this assumption may not hold. In both the original and validation cohorts, the classifier was reported to diagnose cytomegalovirus status with high specificity and sensitivity. According to a later genetic analysis, donors in an Asian-associated ancestry cluster had fewer N-insertions in productive TCRs than the approximately 670-donor mean. A cluster of highly shared sequence variants was judged likely to be a technical artifact of the sequencing pipeline. A later analysis found that TCR association rates varied across HLA loci, with DRB1 alleles showing the most associated TCRs and HLA-C alleles the fewest. The 87-base-pair reads could not distinguish some IMGT-functional V segments, including TRBV6-2 and TRBV6-3, so those segments were excluded. Because counts were too low, fewer than 20 rarely observed V segments, including chromosome 9 orphons, were excluded from the earlier analysis of several hundred of the donors. A later analysis reported that several top co-occurrence clusters appeared linked to parvovirus B19, influenza, CMV and Epstein-Barr virus. In an earlier analysis of about 600 of the donors, most TCR beta V segments appeared in productive rearrangements about 90% or about 30% of the time, broadly matching IMGT annotations. It was suggested by the authors that the approach could potentially be generalized to other disease states and immunological phenotypes. In a later analysis, 16,951 TCR beta sequences were associated with specific HLA alleles at a false discovery rate of 0.05. Most CMV-associated TCR beta chains appeared to be HLA-restricted in a later analysis, and the HLA associations seemed to be driven largely by CMV exposure. In the study, around 160 TCR beta chains were listed as associated with cytomegalovirus. While some public TCRs were present in many individuals, most TCR sequences turned up only very rarely across donors. Linkage disequilibrium might explain the correlated functional status among segregating V segments, but an unknown experimental factor could not be excluded. The cohort was sequenced for TCR beta chains only, and without alpha or paired-chain data the features that could be detected were limited. A later analysis found that HLA-associated TCR beta chains were more clonally expanded and had lower generation probabilities than equally common non-associated chains. When HLA alleles, especially DR and DQ, strongly co-occurred, attributing TCR associations to individual alleles was difficult.

Libraries were constructed by the immunoSEQ multiplex PCR assay. The multiplex PCR relied on a mix of 60 forward primers for TCR Vbeta segments and 13 reverse primers for TCR Jbeta segments. Amplification of the CDR3 region of rearranged TCR beta genes was performed with a multiplex PCR assay on genomic DNA. Amplified TCR beta libraries were sequenced as 87-base-pair reads on the Illumina HiSeq System. Per the original workflow: A later analysis counted about 80 million unique TCR beta chains across the 550 to 800 repertoires, and roughly 11 million of these chains were shared by at least two donors. Raw reads were error-corrected and collapsed into unique sequences with a nearest-neighbor algorithm that merged closely related sequences to remove PCR and sequencing errors. To assign V, D and J gene segments, CDR3 sequences were aligned to IMGT reference sequences. For a sequence to be retained, a match of at least six nucleotides to both a V gene segment and a J gene segment was required. Rearrangements were called productive when the CDR3 lacked stop codons and stayed in frame with V and J; all others were non-productive. CDR3 was defined according to IMGT convention as the region running from the second conserved V-encoded cysteine to the conserved J-encoded phenylalanine. Sequences without an unambiguous match to a single V gene segment were excluded from the earlier analysis of 587 of the donors. An earlier analysis of 587 of the donors called V segments functional above 56.7% productive rearrangements and segregating when the between-donor standard deviation exceeded 5%. To diagnose cytomegalovirus status from the catalog of TCR beta chain sequences, a statistical classification framework was built. In a later analysis, TCR nucleotide sequences were compared against IMGT/GENE-DB human TR gene sequences so that V and J genes could be assigned. In a later analysis, CDR3 sequences and most-parsimonious VDJ recombination scenarios were assigned using the TCRdist pipeline. A later analysis defined each TCR beta chain by its CDR3 amino acid sequence plus V-gene family, and excluded reads lacking a unique V-gene family. As a way to deal with suspected cross-contamination and a sequencing artifact, a later analysis dropped roughly 600 nucleotide sequences that were highly shared and had low generation probability. For each public chain, a later analysis derived a clonal expansion index from normalized ranks of inferred template counts within each repertoire. Generation probabilities in a later analysis came from a VDJ recombination model fitted to out-of-frame rearrangements, and those results were checked against IGoR. In a later analysis, TCR-TCR, TCR-HLA and TCR-CMV co-occurrence was scored with hypergeometric tests, and a repertoire-size bias correction was applied to TCR pairs. False discovery rates were estimated in a later analysis by permuting HLA or CMV assignments 20 times. In a later analysis, co-occurring TCRs were grouped with DBSCAN, and TCRdist sequence similarity was added when clustering was performed within HLA-allele-positive subsets. Repertoires with fewer than 30,000 or more than 120,000 public chains were left out of co-occurrence clustering, as were five repertoires with anomalous nucleotide sharing. This is the immuneACCESS table as TCRdb keeps it, with only in-frame sequences that have V and J called. A part of the clones is gone; compared with another copy, unresolved V genes explain less than half, and the rest is unexplained. Clone size and V and J calls were adopted from that table, with D and trimming inferred from the DNA. This sample comprises approximately 89,000 clones, 85% of them detected only once. The ten largest clones represent about 7.2% of the sample.

The cohort was made up of under 800 healthy bone marrow donors. Cohort members were all nominally healthy when sampled, although unrecorded immune exposures were likely present. The donor tested CMV seropositive and was one of the 289 seropositive cohort members. Each donor provided a peripheral blood sample, and peripheral blood mononuclear cells were used for TCR beta sequencing. The Qiagen DNeasy Blood Extraction Kit was used to extract genomic DNA from the blood cell samples. A remark on this clone: Its specific antigen is unknown. Base qualities are not at hand, and no much larger clone is one base apart.

The CDR3 covers 16 residues, taking in both the cysteine and the phenylalanine. The CDR3 DNA has 48 bases and is translated from base 1. CDR1 and CDR2 (SGDLS, YYNGEE) derive from the germline V gene. V trim: 3 bases; J trim: 5 bases; unmatched bases: 8. This clonotype was obtained from a man aged 40-55 years in good health and CMV-seropositive. Recombination joined TRBV9 with TRBJ2-5; 12 central nucleotides agree with TRBD2. Sequenced: PBMCs. CDR3 loop: CASSETPGLAGETQYF. The DNA is TGTGCCAGCAGCGAAACACCGGGACTAGCGGGTGAGACCCAGTACTTC.